This TCR beta chain came from a study of early T cells in non-severe SARS-CoV-2 infection. On the study more broadly: Bulk RNA isolated from unsorted whole blood underwent sequencing; chains were not paired.

TCRdb fed the 5' RACE reads into MiXCR, producing one record per CDR3 protein. The data contain about 80,000 distinct CDR3 sequences, more than 5% of them singletons. The CDR3 runs 17 residues. CDR1 is KGHSH and CDR2 is LQKENI in the germline V gene. V was pared by 1 base and J by 1 base, with 6 bases of the junction left unmatched. This clonotype was seen just once. The sequenced sample consisted of whole blood. The sequence was obtained from an adult who was a healthcare worker with PCR-confirmed SARS-CoV-2 infection or an uninfected control (not recorded which). The V call is TRBV18, the J call TRBJ2-3; 9 bases are a match to TRBD2. The CDR3: CASSPLLAGSRTDTQYF. CDR3 bases: TGTGCCAGCTCACCACTGCTAGCGGGATCTCGCACAGATACGCAGTATTTT.